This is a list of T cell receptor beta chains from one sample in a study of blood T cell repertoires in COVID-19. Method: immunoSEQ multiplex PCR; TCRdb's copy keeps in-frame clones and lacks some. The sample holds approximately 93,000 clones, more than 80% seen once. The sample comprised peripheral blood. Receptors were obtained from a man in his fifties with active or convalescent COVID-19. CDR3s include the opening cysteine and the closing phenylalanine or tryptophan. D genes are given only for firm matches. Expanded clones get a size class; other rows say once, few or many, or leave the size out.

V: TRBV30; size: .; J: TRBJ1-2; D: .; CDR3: CAWEANRAQDYGYTF; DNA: TGTGCCTGGGAGGCTAACAGGGCTCAGGACTATGGCTACACCTTC
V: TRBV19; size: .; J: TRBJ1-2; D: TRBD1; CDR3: CASSLEQGAANYGYTF; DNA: TGTGCCAGTAGTCTCGAGCAGGGGGCAGCTAACTATGGCTACACCTTC
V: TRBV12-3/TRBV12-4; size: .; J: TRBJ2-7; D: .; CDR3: CASSAQLSEQYF; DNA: TGTGCCAGCAGTGCACAGCTATCCGAGCAGTACTTC
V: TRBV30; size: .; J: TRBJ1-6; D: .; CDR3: CAESGQGSSYNSPLHF; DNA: TGTGCCGAAAGCGGGCAGGGAAGCTCCTATAATTCACCCCTCCACTTT
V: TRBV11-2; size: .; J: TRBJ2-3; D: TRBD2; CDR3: CASSLIAGLSDTQYF; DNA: TGTGCCAGCAGCCTTATAGCGGGACTGTCCGATACGCAGTATTTT
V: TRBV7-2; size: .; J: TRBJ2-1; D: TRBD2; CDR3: CASSKTSGVGNEQFF; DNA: TGTGCCAGCAGCAAAACTAGCGGGGTAGGCAATGAGCAGTTCTTC
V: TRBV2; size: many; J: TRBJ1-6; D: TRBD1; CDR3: CASRGQGYNNSPLHF; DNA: TGTGCCAGCAGGGGACAGGGATACAATAATTCACCCCTCCACTTT
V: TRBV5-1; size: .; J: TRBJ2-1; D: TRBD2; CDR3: CASSGTSGSSEQFF; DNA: TGCGCCAGCAGCGGTACTAGCGGTAGTTCTGAGCAGTTCTTC
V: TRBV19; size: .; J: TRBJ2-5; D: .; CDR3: CASSDTGLQTQYF; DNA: TGTGCCAGTAGTGATACAGGCCTGCAGACCCAGTACTTC
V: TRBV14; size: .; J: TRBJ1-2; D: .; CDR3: CASSALGGTGYTF; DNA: TGTGCCAGCAGCGCCCTGGGAGGGACTGGCTACACCTTC
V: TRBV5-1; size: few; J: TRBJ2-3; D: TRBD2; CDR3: CASSLVGTSGGTDTQYF; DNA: TGCGCCAGCAGCTTGGTAGGGACTAGCGGGGGCACAGATACGCAGTATTTT
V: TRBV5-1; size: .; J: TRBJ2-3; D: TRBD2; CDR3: CASSLELAGAGTQYF; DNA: TGCGCCAGCAGCTTGGAACTAGCGGGAGCTGGTACGCAGTATTTT
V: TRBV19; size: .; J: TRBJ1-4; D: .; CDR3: CASTTTGSSEKLFF; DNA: TGTGCCAGTACAACTACAGGGTCCAGCGAAAAACTGTTTTTT
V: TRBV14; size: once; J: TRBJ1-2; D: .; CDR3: CASSQEGYRFGGYTF; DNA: TGTGCCAGCAGCCAGGAGGGGTACCGATTCGGTGGCTACACCTTC
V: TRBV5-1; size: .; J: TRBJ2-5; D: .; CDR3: CASSLMRETQYF; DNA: TGCGCCAGCAGCTTGATGCGAGAGACCCAGTACTTC
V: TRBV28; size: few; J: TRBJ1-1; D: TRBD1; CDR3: CASSRGTGIFTEAFF; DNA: TGTGCCAGCAGTCGAGGGACAGGGATTTTCACTGAAGCTTTCTTT
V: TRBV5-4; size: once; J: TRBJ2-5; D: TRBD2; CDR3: CASSFFSSGRGETQYF; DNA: TGTGCCAGCAGCTTTTTTTCTAGCGGGAGGGGAGAGACCCAGTACTTC